This record covers a single T cell receptor beta chain. Its target is not known. Other nucleotide sequences in the sample specify the same CDR3. The method was immunoSEQ multiplex PCR; TCRdb's version includes in-frame clones alone and lacks a portion of them. In the table there are about 2 million clones, approximately 94% of which are singletons. The CDR3 sequence is 14 residues long. The V gene's germline CDR1 is MDHEN and CDR2 SYDVKM. V was pared by 3 bases and J by 1 base, with 9 bases between. Cells designated naive CD8 were CD45RO-negative and were positively selected for CCR7, with terminally differentiated effector memory CD45RA+ cells excluded. This sample was included in a study of shared clonotypes between healthy human individuals. Overall study: In total, the donors were two women and a few men aged 18 to 49.

General study findings and limits: Among donors, clonotype sharing was expected to be affected by sequencing depth. The sharing of about 5.3% of naive CD4 clonotypes was seen across a few donors.

The sequenced sample consisted of naive CD8+ T cells sorted from blood. This TCR came from a man aged 18 to 30 in good health. The chain joins TRBV28 to TRBJ1-1, with TRBD1 as a possible D gene (5 bases). CDR3 region: CASSFRGANTEAFF. CDR3 nucleotide sequence: TGTGCCAGCAGTTTTCGGGGCGCGAACACTGAAGCTTTCTTT.